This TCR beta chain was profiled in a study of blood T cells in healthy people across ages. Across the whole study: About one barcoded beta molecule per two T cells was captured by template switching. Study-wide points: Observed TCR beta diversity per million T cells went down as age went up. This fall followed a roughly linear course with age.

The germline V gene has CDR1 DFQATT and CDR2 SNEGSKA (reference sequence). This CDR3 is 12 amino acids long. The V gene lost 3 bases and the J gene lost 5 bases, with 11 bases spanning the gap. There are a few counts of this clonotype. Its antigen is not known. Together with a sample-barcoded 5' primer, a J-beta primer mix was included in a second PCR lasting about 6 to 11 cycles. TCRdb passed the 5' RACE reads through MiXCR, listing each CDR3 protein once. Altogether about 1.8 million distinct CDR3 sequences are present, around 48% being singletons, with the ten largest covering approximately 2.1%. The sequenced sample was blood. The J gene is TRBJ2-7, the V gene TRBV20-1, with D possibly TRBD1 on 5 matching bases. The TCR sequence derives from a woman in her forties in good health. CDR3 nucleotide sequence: TGCAGTGCTAGTTCAGGGTACCACGAGCAGTACTTC. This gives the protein CSASSGYHEQYF.